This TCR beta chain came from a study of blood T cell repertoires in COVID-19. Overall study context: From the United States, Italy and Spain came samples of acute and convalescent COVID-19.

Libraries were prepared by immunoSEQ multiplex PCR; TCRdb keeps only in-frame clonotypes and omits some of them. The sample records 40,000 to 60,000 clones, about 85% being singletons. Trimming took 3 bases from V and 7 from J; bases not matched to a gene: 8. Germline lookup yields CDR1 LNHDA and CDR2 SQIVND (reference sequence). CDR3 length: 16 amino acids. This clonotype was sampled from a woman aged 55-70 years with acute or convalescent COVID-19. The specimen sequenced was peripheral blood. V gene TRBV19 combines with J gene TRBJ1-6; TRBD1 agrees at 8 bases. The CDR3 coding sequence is TGTGCCAGTAGTATTGGCGGACAGGGAACGAATTCACCCCTCCACTTT. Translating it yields CASSIGGQGTNSPLHF.